This TCR beta chain originates from a study of blood T cell repertoires in COVID-19. The wider study: Researchers got acute and convalescent COVID-19 samples from the United States, Italy and Spain. The analysed material was cDNA or gDNA that came from T cells, B-cell-depleted T cells, or PBMCs.

As handled by the study authors: Amplification of reference gene primers was used by the study to estimate nucleated cell counts. Here immunoSEQ multiplex PCR was the method, and the copy in TCRdb shows in-frame clones only, minus some. Clone size and V and J calls were adopted from that table, with D and trimming inferred from the DNA. Of around 80,000 clones listed, 80% are singletons. The table lists this clone with a few counts. V lost 0 bases to trimming and J lost 7 bases; unmatched junction nucleotides: 9. This CDR3 contains 16 residues. Germline loops: CDR1 SNHLY, CDR2 FYNNEI. The sequence was obtained from a woman in her seventies with acute or convalescent COVID-19. The specimen was peripheral blood. This chain connects TRBV2 to TRBJ1-2, with 9 bases aligning to TRBD1. CDR3 residues: CASSEAQGQGMGGYTF. The CDR3 bases are TGTGCCAGCAGTGAAGCGCAGGGACAGGGAATGGGTGGCTACACCTTC.